The 26 T cell receptor beta chains presented below share a single source sample, sequenced in a study of blood T cell repertoires in COVID-19. Data came from immunoSEQ multiplex PCR; TCRdb stores just in-frame clones and leaves some out. The sample shows fewer than 35,000 clones, roughly nine tenths of them seen only once. Source material: peripheral blood. These receptors all stem from a human donor with active COVID-19. The donor label of this sample is uncertain.

The chain recombines TRBV10-3 with TRBJ1-3; the D is unclear. Trimming stripped 0 bases from V and 4 bases from J, with 10 bases between. The CDR3 has 15 residues. Germline V gene lookup returns CDR1 ENHRY and CDR2 SYGVKD. In DNA form, the CDR3 reads TGTGCCATCAGTGAGTCGAGAGTTCGGGGAAACACCATATATTTT. Its translation: CAISESRVRGNTIYF.

CDR3 sequence (DNA): TGCGCCAGCAGCTTGGAGAGGGCCAACACTGAAGCTTTCTTT. Translation gives CASSLERANTEAFF. The rearrangement joins TRBV5-1 to TRBJ1-1; no reliable D call. V lost 0 bases, J lost 2 bases, and 8 bases lay in between. There are 14 residues in the CDR3. CDR1 SGHRS and CDR2 YFSETQ come from the germline V gene.

The chain uses TRBV5-4 and TRBJ1-2, with D tentatively TRBD1 (5 bases). Trimming left V 1 base short and J 4 bases short, with 8 bases between. CDR3 length equals 13 residues. Germline V CDR1 and CDR2: SGHNT, YYREEE (reference sequence). The CDR3 loop is CASSLRDSYGYTF. The CDR3 bases are TGTGCCAGCAGCTTGAGGGACTCCTATGGCTACACCTTC. Complete variable domain (other parts from reference TRBV5-4 and TRBJ1-2): ETGVTQSPTHLIKTRGQQVTLRCSSQSGHNTVSWYQQALGQGPQFIFQYYREEENGRGNFPPRFSGLQFPNYSSELNVNALELDDSALYLCASSLRDSYGYTFGSGTRLTVV.

The V gene is TRBV27, the J gene TRBJ2-2; D gene uncertain. Trimming left V 3 bases short and J 5 bases short, with 4 bases between. CDR3 length: 12 amino acids. From germline, CDR1 is MNHEY and CDR2 SMNVEV (reference sequence). Here the CDR3 DNA reads TGTGCCAGCAGTTTGTTAACCGGGGAGCTGTTTTTT. It translates to CASSLLTGELFF.

This clone has only a few counts. The chain carries TRBV9 and TRBJ2-6; a possible D gene is TRBD1 (5 bases). There are 16 residues in the CDR3. CDR1 and CDR2 (germline): SGDLS, YYNGEE. Trimming left V 4 bases short and J 0 bases short, with 11 bases between. The CDR3 sequence is CASSKTVGSGANVLTF. In DNA, the CDR3 is TGTGCCAGCAGCAAGACAGTTGGCTCTGGGGCCAACGTCCTGACTTTC.

This clone was observed once. The chain recombines TRBV9 with TRBJ2-3, with 12 bases aligning to TRBD2. The V and J ends lost 4 bases and 4 bases, in that order; junction bases with no gene match: 10. The CDR3 runs to 17 residues. Germline values: CDR1 SGDLS, CDR2 YYNGEE. CDR3 loop: CASSLRLAGAPPDTQYF. The CDR3 DNA reads as TGTGCCAGCAGCCTTCGACTAGCGGGGGCTCCTCCAGATACGCAGTATTTT. The entire variable domain, with the rest obtained from reference TRBV9 and TRBJ2-3, is as follows: DSGVTQTPKHLITATGQRVTLRCSPRSGDLSVYWYQQSLDQGLQFLIQYYNGEERAKGNILERFSAQQFPDLHSELNLSSLELGDSALYFCASSLRLAGAPPDTQYFGPGTRLTVL.

J is TRBJ1-1 and V is TRBV6-6; D not resolved. This CDR3 has 14 residues. Trimming pared 6 bases from V and 1 base from J, leaving 12 bases between. Germline loops: CDR1 MNHNY, CDR2 SVGAGI (reference sequence). The CDR3 loop reads CASSLLRENTEAFF. CDR3 DNA sequence: TGTGCCAGCAGCCTGCTGAGGGAGAACACTGAAGCTTTCTTT.

This clone came up once. The chain has TRBV4-3 and TRBJ1-2; 12 bases agree with TRBD1. V lost 0 bases to trimming and J lost 9 bases; unmatched junction nucleotides: 5. The CDR3 is 15 amino acids. CDR1 and CDR2 from the germline V gene are LGHNA and YSLEER. The CDR3 nucleotides are TGCGCCAGCAGCCAAGAATGGGGACAGGGGGCTCGCTACACCTTC. It yields the protein CASSQEWGQGARYTF.

V is TRBV12-5 and J is TRBJ2-7, with 9 bases lining up with TRBD2. The CDR3 is 14 residues long. With V trimmed by 10 bases and J by 0 bases, 7 bases remained unmatched. The germline gives CDR1 LGHNT, CDR2 FRNRAP. The CDR3 nucleotides read TGTGCTATTAACCGGACTAGCGTCTCCTACGAGCAGTACTTC. This gives the protein CAINRTSVSYEQYF. The entire variable domain, with the rest obtained from reference TRBV12-5 and TRBJ2-7, is as follows: DARVTQTPRHKVTEMGQEVTMRCQPILGHNTVFWYRQTMMQGLELLAYFRNRAPLDDSGMPKDRFSAEMPDATLATLKIQPSEPRDSAVYFCAINRTSVSYEQYFGPGTRLTVT.

In its sample, this clone was seen once. The chain employs TRBV27 and TRBJ2-2; 11 nucleotides line up with TRBD2. There are 18 residues in the CDR3. V was pared by 1 base and J by 2 bases, with 6 bases of the junction left unmatched. Germline loops: CDR1 MNHEY, CDR2 SMNVEV (reference sequence). The CDR3, as DNA: TGTGCCAGCAGTTTATATCTGGGGACTAGCGGCAACACCGGGGAGCTGTTTTTT. It specifies CASSLYLGTSGNTGELFF.

The chain combines TRBV7-9 with TRBJ2-7; 8 bases agree with TRBD1. CDR3 length equals 14 residues. V trimming: 5 bases; J trimming: 5 bases; junction bases outside the gene matches: 8. Germline CDR1 is SEHNR and CDR2 is FQNEAQ (reference sequence). CDR3 in amino acids: CASSRLGQDDEQYF. CDR3 nucleotides: TGTGCCAGCAGCCGACTGGGACAGGACGACGAGCAGTACTTC.

The rearrangement joins TRBV9 to TRBJ2-3; D is unresolved. This CDR3 comprises 17 residues. Trimming took off 2 bases at V and 0 bases at J, with 16 bases between the two ends. CDR1 and CDR2 (germline): SGDLS, YYNGEE. CDR3 bases: TGTGCCAGCAGCGTTTATGAACAGCCCACTAGCACAGATACGCAGTATTTT. Protein sequence: CASSVYEQPTSTDTQYF.

V gene TRBV24-1 combines with J gene TRBJ2-1, with D possibly being TRBD1 (6 bases). The CDR3 is made up of 16 amino acids. Germline V gene sequence: CDR1 KGHDR, CDR2 SFDVKD. V lost 3 bases to trimming and J lost 8 bases, with 19 bases between them. The CDR3 loop is CATSDGQGLIGYEQFF. CDR3 sequence (DNA): TGTGCCACCAGTGATGGTCAGGGGTTAATAGGGTATGAGCAGTTCTTC.

The chain links TRBV3-1 (or the pseudogene TRBV3-2) to TRBJ1-5, with D tentatively TRBD1 (5 bases). The germline V and J ends were trimmed by 1 base and 1 base, with 8 bases remaining between them. CDR3 length: 15 amino acids. Germline V CDR1 and CDR2: LGHDT, YNNKEL (reference sequence). The CDR3 region is CASSQAGGSNQPQHF. As DNA, the CDR3 is TGTGCCAGCAGCCAAGCGGGGGGAAGCAATCAGCCCCAGCATTTT.

The chain couples TRBV5-1 to TRBJ2-1, with 16 bases matching TRBD2. The germline V gene has CDR1 SGHRS and CDR2 YFSETQ. The CDR3 runs 18 residues. The trim removed 4 bases at V and 6 bases at J, leaving 10 bases unmatched. In DNA, the CDR3 is TGCGCCAGCAGCCCCGGGACTAGCGGGGGGGCCAAATTCAATGAGCAGTTCTTC. Translation: CASSPGTSGGAKFNEQFF.

The chain is built from TRBV4-3 and TRBJ2-5; tentative D call: TRBD1 (6 bases). Germline values: CDR1 LGHNA, CDR2 YSLEER. The V end was cut by 0 bases, the J end by 9 bases, with 11 bases between. The CDR3 covers 13 residues. Written as DNA, the CDR3 is TGCGCCAGCAGCCAAGATCAGGGGTCTGCCCAGTACTTC. Protein sequence: CASSQDQGSAQYF.

J is TRBJ2-4 and V is TRBV7-9; TRBD2 matches 10 bases. The J segment lost 7 bases and the V segment lost 5 bases, leaving 8 bases of the junction unmatched. Germline V gene sequence: CDR1 SEHNR, CDR2 FQNEAQ (reference sequence). This CDR3 is 15 amino acids long. The CDR3 DNA reads TGTGCCAGCAGCCCTCCCCTAGCGGGAGTGAACATTCAGTACTTC. This encodes CASSPPLAGVNIQYF. Combining the CDR3 with reference TRBV7-9 and TRBJ2-4 gives the whole variable domain DTGVSQNPRHKITKRGQNVTFRCDPISEHNRLYWYRQTLGQGPEFLTYFQNEAQLEKSRLLSDRFSAERPKGSFSTLEIQRTEQGDSAMYLCASSPPLAGVNIQYFGAGTRLSVL.

The chain recombines TRBV7-2 with TRBJ2-7, with D perhaps TRBD2 (7 bases). V was shortened by 6 bases and J by 7 bases, with 16 bases between the two germline ends. This CDR3 has 13 residues. Germline V gene lookup returns CDR1 SGHTA and CDR2 FQGNSA. The DNA of the CDR3 is TGTGCCAGCAGTCTAAAAGGGGGAGGGGAGCAGTACTTC. Its translation is CASSLKGGGEQYF.

V and J are TRBV19 and TRBJ1-4; 7 bases fit TRBD1. Germline CDR1 reads LNHDA; CDR2 reads SQIVND (reference sequence). V gave up 4 bases and J gave up 3 bases; unmatched junction bases: 8. The CDR3 runs to 16 residues. In DNA form, the CDR3 reads TGTGCCAGTAGTAATCGCCGCCAGGGGGCTAATGAAAAACTGTTTTTT. Protein: CASSNRRQGANEKLFF. The variable domain in full, with the rest retrieved from reference TRBV19 and TRBJ1-4, is DGGITQSPKYLFRKEGQNVTLSCEQNLNHDAMYWYRQDPGQGLRLIYYSQIVNDFQKGDIAEGYSVSREKKESFPLTVTSAQKNPTAFYLCASSNRRQGANEKLFFGSGTQLSVL.

The gene calls are TRBV7-6 and TRBJ2-5, with a possible D match to TRBD2 (5 bases). The CDR3 is 15 amino acids. Germline CDR1 and CDR2: SGHVS and FNYEAQ. Trimming stripped 1 base from V and 0 bases from J, with 9 bases between. CDR3 coding DNA: TGTGCCAGCAGCTTAGGCCTAGCAAACCAAGAGACCCAGTACTTC. This translates into CASSLGLANQETQYF.

This clone was counted once. V usage is TRBV4-2 and J usage is TRBJ1-5; D possibly corresponds to TRBD1 (5 bases). CDR1 and CDR2 (germline): LGHNA, YNFKEQ. This CDR3 comprises 15 residues. V lost 0 bases and J 2 bases, leaving 8 bases between the germline ends. The CDR3 DNA reads TGTGCCAGCAGCCAAGAAAGGGGTGGCAATCAGCCCCAGCATTTT. It specifies CASSQERGGNQPQHF.

This chain links TRBV7-2 with TRBJ2-1; a possible D gene is TRBD1 (5 bases). The CDR3 has 14 residues. Germline loops: CDR1 SGHTA, CDR2 FQGNSA. V shed 5 bases and J shed 6 bases, with 14 bases lying between them. In DNA, the CDR3 is TGTGCCAGCAGCCTAAGGGGCCCATCCAATGAGCAGTTCTTC. It translates to CASSLRGPSNEQFF.

The chain carries TRBV7-2 and TRBJ2-1, with 14 bases aligning to TRBD2. Germline assignment: CDR1 SGHTA and CDR2 FQGNSA. J gave up 5 bases and V 5 bases, and 8 bases lay outside the gene matches. This CDR3 is built from 17 residues. The CDR3 is CASSIRTSGRHNNEQFF. The CDR3 nucleotides read TGTGCCAGCAGCATTCGGACTAGCGGGAGGCATAACAATGAGCAGTTCTTC. Drawing the rest from reference TRBV7-2 and TRBJ2-1, the complete variable domain is GAGVSQSPSNKVTEKGKDVELRCDPISGHTALYWYRQSLGQGLEFLIYFQGNSAPDKSGLPSDRFSAERTGGSVSTLTIQRTQQEDSAVYLCASSIRTSGRHNNEQFFGPGTRLTVL.

In its sample, this clone was seen once. This sequence joins TRBV6-5 and TRBJ2-1; 7 positions agree with TRBD2. J lost 2 bases, V lost 4 bases, and 8 bases had no gene match. The CDR3 spans 16 residues. Per the germline V gene, CDR1 is MNHEY and CDR2 is SVGAGI. CDR3 sequence: CASSWGGVGAYNEQFF. The CDR3 bases are TGTGCCAGCAGTTGGGGAGGGGTGGGGGCCTACAATGAGCAGTTCTTC.

The DNA for the CDR3 is TGTGCCAGCAGTTCGAAAACCGGGACAGGTTACGAGCAGTACTTC. The encoded protein is CASSSKTGTGYEQYF. This chain links TRBV6-7 with TRBJ2-7; 8 bases are a match to TRBD1. TRBV6-7 is flagged as an ORF with uncertain function. Trimming cost V 4 bases and J 4 bases; bases outside gene matches: 9. The CDR3 is 15 residues long.

The CDR3: CASSGGQGEYGYTF. The CDR3 DNA reads TGTGCCAGCAGCGGCGGACAGGGGGAGTATGGCTACACCTTC. This chain links TRBV9 with TRBJ1-2; 10 nucleotides agree with TRBD1. V dropped 3 bases and J dropped 5; count of bases not matched to a gene: 4. CDR3 length: 14 amino acids. Germline V lookup: CDR1 SGDLS, CDR2 YYNGEE. The whole variable domain, filled in from reference TRBV9 and TRBJ1-2, reads DSGVTQTPKHLITATGQRVTLRCSPRSGDLSVYWYQQSLDQGLQFLIQYYNGEERAKGNILERFSAQQFPDLHSELNLSSLELGDSALYFCASSGGQGEYGYTFGSGTRLTVV.